The clone carrying this T cell receptor (beta chain) came up a few times. The antigen remains unidentified. This specimen belongs to a study of response to subunit inactivated influenza vaccine. Broader study findings: The authors offered the suggestion that each seasonal influenza vaccination recruits few new T cells.

The germline V gene has CDR1 SGHDN and CDR2 FVKESK. After removal of 0 bases from V and 3 bases from J, the junction contained 5 bases not matched to a gene. The CDR3 is 16 amino acids. TCRdb redid the calling of the RT-PCR reads with MiXCR, one entry per CDR3 protein. Among 650,000 to 800,000 distinct CDR3 sequences, approximately 13% were seen once, and the ten largest hold 5.5% to 7%. The sequence came from a man in his forties or fifties who received an inactivated influenza vaccine. V gene TRBV14 combines with J gene TRBJ2-7; 10 bases align to TRBD1. Material: PBMCs from blood, obtained approximately 15 days before vaccination. The CDR3 region is CASSQDGDRGLYEQYF. CDR3 nucleotides: TGTGCCAGCAGCCAAGACGGGGACAGGGGCCTCTACGAGCAGTACTTC.